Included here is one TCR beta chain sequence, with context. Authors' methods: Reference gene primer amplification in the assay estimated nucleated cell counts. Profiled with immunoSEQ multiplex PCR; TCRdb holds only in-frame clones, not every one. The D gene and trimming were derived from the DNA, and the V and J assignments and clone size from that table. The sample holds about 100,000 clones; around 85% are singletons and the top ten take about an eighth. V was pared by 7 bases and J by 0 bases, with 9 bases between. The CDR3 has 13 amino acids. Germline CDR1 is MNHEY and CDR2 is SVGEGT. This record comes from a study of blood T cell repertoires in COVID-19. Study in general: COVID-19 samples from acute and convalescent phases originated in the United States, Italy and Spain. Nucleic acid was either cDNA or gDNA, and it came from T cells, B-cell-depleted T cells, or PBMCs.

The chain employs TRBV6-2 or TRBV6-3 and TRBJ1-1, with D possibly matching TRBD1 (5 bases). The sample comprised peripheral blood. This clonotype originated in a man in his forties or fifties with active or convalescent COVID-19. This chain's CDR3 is CASTPQVNTEAFF. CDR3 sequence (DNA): TGTGCCAGCACCCCACAGGTGAACACTGAAGCTTTCTTT.